The rows below give T cell receptor beta chains drawn from one sample of a study of blood T cell repertoires in COVID-19. The protocol was immunoSEQ multiplex PCR, while the TCRdb copy is restricted to in-frame clones and leaves out a portion. The sample carries just under 250,000 clones, more than 75% recorded once. Sequencing was done on a sample of peripheral blood. These receptors were collected from a woman aged 25 to 45 who had recovered from COVID-19. CDR3s include the opening cysteine and the closing phenylalanine or tryptophan. D genes are given only for firm matches. Only some rows state a clone size, as once, few, many or a class for expanded clones.

TGTGCCAGCAGCTTAGGGACAGGGAACTATGGCTACACCTTC | CASSLGTGNYGYTF | TRBD1 | TRBV13 | . | TRBJ1-2
TGTGCCAGCAGCCATGGACAAAGCTCCTACAATGAGCAGTTCTTC | CASSHGQSSYNEQFF | . | TRBV7-3 | . | TRBJ2-1
TGCGCCAGCAGCCAAGATGCGACGACTAGGCTCTACGAGCAGTACTTC | CASSQDATTRLYEQYF | . | TRBV4-1 | . | TRBJ2-7
TGTGCCAGCAGCCAGGGGGGGACAGGTAGCTACGAGCAGTACTTC | CASSQGGTGSYEQYF | . | TRBV14 | once | TRBJ2-7
TGTGCCAGTGGGACAGGGGACTATAATGAGCAGTTCTTC | CASGTGDYNEQFF | TRBD1 | TRBV27 | . | TRBJ2-1
TGTGCCAGCAACGGACTAGCGGGGGGGTTGACAGATACGCAGTATTTT | CASNGLAGGLTDTQYF | TRBD2 | TRBV2 | . | TRBJ2-3
TGTGCCAGCAGCTTGACAGGGGAAAACGAGCAGTACTTC | CASSLTGENEQYF | TRBD1 | TRBV5-4 | . | TRBJ2-7
TGTGCCAGCAGCAATCGGACAGGGGGAAAACTGTTTTTT | CASSNRTGGKLFF | . | TRBV21-1 | . | TRBJ1-4
TGTGCCAGCAGCGTAGACAGGTTACAAGAGACCCAGTACTTC | CASSVDRLQETQYF | . | TRBV7-7 | . | TRBJ2-5
TGTGCCAGCAGGTGGCAGGCCGGGGAGCTGTTTTTT | CASRWQAGELFF | . | TRBV11-2 | few | TRBJ2-2
TGTGCCATCAGTGAATGGAGTGTGGCGGGCCCAGCTGGCTACACCTTC | CAISEWSVAGPAGYTF | . | TRBV10-3 | . | TRBJ1-2
TGCGCCAGCAGCGGACAGACAGGGGAGGGCTATGGCTACACCTTC | CASSGQTGEGYGYTF | TRBD1 | TRBV5-1 | . | TRBJ1-2
TGCGCCAGCAGCTCCGGACTAGTTTCCTACAATGAGCAGTTCTTC | CASSSGLVSYNEQFF | TRBD2 | TRBV5-1 | once | TRBJ2-1
TGTGCCAGCAGTGGTTCAGTTAGCAATCAGCCCCAGCATTTT | CASSGSVSNQPQHF | . | TRBV2 | . | TRBJ1-5
TGTGCCAGCAGCTTGGGGCCAGGGGGCTCCAATGAGCAGTTCTTC | CASSLGPGGSNEQFF | TRBD1 | TRBV5-6 | once | TRBJ2-1
TGTGCCAGCTCACCAAGGCCTAGCGGGGGGAATGGGGCCAACGTCCTGACTTTC | CASSPRPSGGNGANVLTF | TRBD2 | TRBV18 | . | TRBJ2-6
TGCAGCGGGGGCTTCATGAACACTGAAGCTTTCTTT | CSGGFMNTEAFF | . | TRBV29-1 | . | TRBJ1-1
TGCGCCAGCGAGGGGGTTGGCAATGAGCAGTTCTTC | CASEGVGNEQFF | . | TRBV10-1 | . | TRBJ2-1
TGTGCCAGCAGCTTCTCCGGGACAGGATTGTCACCCCTCCACTTT | CASSFSGTGLSPLHF | TRBD1 | TRBV5-6 | . | TRBJ1-6
TGTGCCAGCAGCTTGAGACAGGGGGCGAGGGAGACCCAGTACTTC | CASSLRQGARETQYF | TRBD1 | TRBV13 | once | TRBJ2-5